These 29 T cell receptor beta chains came from one sample sequenced in a study of cytomegalovirus exposure and HLA in healthy donors. The method was immunoSEQ multiplex PCR; TCRdb's version includes in-frame clones alone and lacks a portion of them. Here the sample spans about 78,000 clones, almost 97% being singletons. The sample consisted of PBMCs. The receptors stem from a man aged 18 to 29 in good health and CMV-seropositive.

This clone has more than one count but fewer than ten. The chain has TRBV6-1 and TRBJ2-7, with 7 positions matching TRBD1. The CDR3 extends over 15 amino acids. Germline values: CDR1 MNHNS, CDR2 SASEGT. V was pared by 5 bases and J by 2 bases, with 9 bases of the junction left unmatched. CDR3 region: CASSTAGTAAYEQYF. As DNA, the CDR3 is TGTGCCAGCAGTACTGCCGGGACAGCCGCCTACGAGCAGTACTTC.

The V call is TRBV19, the J call TRBJ1-5; the match to TRBD1 covers 10 bases. The J segment lost 2 bases and the V segment lost 6 bases, leaving 1 base of the junction unmatched. There are 14 residues in the CDR3. Germline lookup yields CDR1 LNHDA and CDR2 SQIVND (reference sequence). CDR3 amino acids: CASRGTGGNQPQHF. For the CDR3, the DNA is TGTGCCAGTAGGGGGACAGGGGGCAATCAGCCCCAGCATTTT.

V is TRBV6-1 and J is TRBJ1-1; weak D call: TRBD1 (5 bases). V lost 0 bases and J 11 bases, leaving 13 bases between the germline ends. CDR1 is MNHNS and CDR2 is SASEGT in the germline V gene. The CDR3 is 13 residues long. CDR3 sequence: CASSEAVVGRAFF. The CDR3 coding sequence is TGTGCCAGCAGTGAAGCGGTAGTGGGGCGTGCTTTCTTT.

This chain connects TRBV9 to TRBJ2-3; D perhaps matches TRBD2 (5 bases). This CDR3 comprises 15 residues. Germline loops: CDR1 SGDLS, CDR2 YYNGEE. Between the trimmed V and J ends, which lost 2 bases and 1 base, there was a span of 11 bases. CDR3 coding DNA: TGTGCCAGCAGCGTTGAGGGAGCGGGCACAGATACGCAGTATTTT. Translating it yields CASSVEGAGTDTQYF.

The rearrangement joins TRBV9 to TRBJ2-1; 7 bases line up with TRBD2. V was pared by 0 bases and J by 4 bases, with 4 bases of the junction left unmatched. This CDR3 spans 15 amino acids. In germline, CDR1 is SGDLS, CDR2 YYNGEE. The CDR3, as DNA: TGTGCCAGCAGCGTAGTCGCTAGCGGATACAATGAGCAGTTCTTC. This encodes CASSVVASGYNEQFF.

The chain combines TRBV19 with TRBJ1-4; unclear D gene. The germline CDR1 and CDR2 sequences are LNHDA and SQIVND (reference sequence). The CDR3 runs 14 residues. Trimming took 3 bases from V and 7 from J, leaving 12 bases between them. The DNA for the CDR3 is TGTGCCAGTAGTATCAGAGGTTCTGGTGAAAAACTGTTTTTT. This encodes CASSIRGSGEKLFF.

This chain uses TRBV11-2 with TRBJ2-1; TRBD1 matches 8 bases. This CDR3 is built from 16 residues. Unmatched junction bases numbered 9, after V lost 4 bases and J lost 4 bases. In germline, CDR1 is SGHAT, CDR2 FQNNGV. DNA of the CDR3: TGTGCCAGCAGCTCCGGACAGGGTAGACGTTACAATGAGCAGTTCTTC. Its translation is CASSSGQGRRYNEQFF.

The chain uses TRBV27 and TRBJ2-5, with 7 bases that match TRBD1. Per germline, CDR1 MNHEY and CDR2 SMNVEV (reference sequence). J gave up 9 bases and V 3 bases, and 7 bases lay outside the gene matches. This CDR3 is built from 13 residues. CDR3 sequence: CASSFDRDEAQYF. The CDR3 region has the DNA TGTGCCAGCAGTTTCGACAGGGATGAGGCCCAGTACTTC.

This sequence joins TRBV28 and TRBJ2-1; 7 bases fit TRBD2. Germline V gene data show CDR1 as MDHEN and CDR2 as SYDVKM. The CDR3 spans 17 residues. V trimming: 3 bases; J trimming: 0 bases; junction bases outside the gene matches: 8. The CDR3 DNA sequence: TGTGCCAGCAGTTTTCCGCGGGAGAGGAGCTCCTACAATGAGCAGTTCTTC. It specifies CASSFPRERSSYNEQFF.

The V call is TRBV28, the J call TRBJ2-5; D might be TRBD2 (6 bases). The CDR3 spans 12 residues. V lost 5 bases and J lost 2, with 6 bases in between. Germline V CDR1 and CDR2: MDHEN, SYDVKM. CDR3 coding DNA: TGTGCCAGCAGTGGGGGGCAAGAGACCCAGTACTTC. Its protein product is CASSGGQETQYF.

This sequence joins TRBV5-3 and TRBJ1-4; 9 nucleotides line up with TRBD1. TRBV5-3 has ORF status, its function being uncertain. The ends lost 4 bases at V and 8 bases at J; junction bases unmatched: 6. The CDR3 is 14 residues long. CDR3 protein: CARSAGTGREKLFF. The CDR3 DNA reads TGTGCCAGAAGCGCCGGGACAGGGAGAGAAAAACTGTTTTTT.

The chain recombines TRBV30 with TRBJ1-3, with a possible D match to TRBD1 (5 bases). This CDR3 comprises 13 residues. The ends were cut back, 5 bases at V and 7 bases at J, with 15 bases in the middle. Germline V CDR1 and CDR2: GTSNPN, SVGIG (reference sequence). In nucleotides, the CDR3 is TGTGCCTGGGTCGGCGGGGGGGGGAACACCATATATTTT. Its translation: CAWVGGGGNTIYF. Full variable domain (rest looked up from reference TRBV30 and TRBJ1-3): SQTIHQWPATLVQPVGSPLSLECTVEGTSNPNLYWYRQAAGRGLQLLFYSVGIGQISSEVPQNLSASRPQDRQFILSSKKLLLSDSGFYLCAWVGGGGNTIYFGEGSWLTVV.

The chain couples TRBV6-5 to TRBJ2-1; unclear D gene. The CDR3 runs to 14 residues. Trimming removed 5 bases at V and 4 bases at J, with 12 bases between. Per the germline V gene, CDR1 is MNHEY and CDR2 is SVGAGI. CDR3 sequence reads: CASSLAAAYNEQFF. CDR3 DNA sequence: TGTGCCAGCAGTCTCGCGGCCGCGTACAATGAGCAGTTCTTC.

The V call is TRBV10-2, the J call TRBJ2-7; D perhaps matches TRBD2 (6 bases). This CDR3 is 15 amino acids long. Germline CDR1 WSHSY, CDR2 SAAADI. V was pared by 8 bases and J by 3 bases, with 20 bases between. CDR3 in amino acids: CASGRGAGRYYEQYF. The CDR3 nucleotides read TGCGCCAGCGGTCGCGGGGCAGGAAGATACTACGAGCAGTACTTC.

V and J are TRBV6-6 and TRBJ2-5, with D perhaps matching TRBD1 (5 bases). Trimming removed 4 bases at V and 5 bases at J, with 17 bases between. This CDR3 is built from 15 residues. Per the germline V gene, CDR1 is MNHNY and CDR2 is SVGAGI (reference sequence). The CDR3 DNA is TGTGCCAGCAGTTCTGGGCAGGCGGCAGGGGAGACCCAGTACTTC. It specifies CASSSGQAAGETQYF.

V usage is TRBV7-2 and J usage is TRBJ1-1; TRBD1 matches 7 bases. V shed 6 bases, J shed 3 bases, and the junction held 4 bases outside the gene matches. The germline V gene has CDR1 SGHTA and CDR2 FQGNSA. The CDR3 is made up of 13 amino acids. DNA of the CDR3: TGTGCCAGCAGGCGTGACAGGGACACTGAAGCTTTCTTT. This sequence encodes CASRRDRDTEAFF. Drawing the rest from reference TRBV7-2 and TRBJ1-1, the complete variable domain is GAGVSQSPSNKVTEKGKDVELRCDPISGHTALYWYRQSLGQGLEFLIYFQGNSAPDKSGLPSDRFSAERTGGSVSTLTIQRTQQEDSAVYLCASRRDRDTEAFFGQGTRLTVV.

J is TRBJ1-2 and V is TRBV29-1; TRBD1 is a possible D gene (5 bases). Germline V CDR1 and CDR2: SQVTM, ANQGSEA. The CDR3 runs 12 residues. With 4 bases removed from V and 2 bases from J, the gap between germline ends came to 8 bases. In DNA, the CDR3 is TGCAGCGTTGGTGACAGCAACTATGGCTACACCTTC. Translated, it gives CSVGDSNYGYTF. Full variable domain (missing parts from reference TRBV29-1 and TRBJ1-2): SAVISQKPSRDICQRGTSLTIQCQVDSQVTMMFWYRQQPGQSLTLIATANQGSEATYESGFVIDKFPISRPNLTFSTLTVSNMSPEDSSIYLCSVGDSNYGYTFGSGTRLTVV.

This rearrangement joins TRBV5-4 to TRBJ1-4; D is perhaps TRBD1 (5 bases). Trimming stripped 3 bases from V and 11 bases from J, with 20 bases between. Looked up from germline, CDR1 is SGHNT and CDR2 is YYREEE (reference sequence). This CDR3 is 15 amino acids long. For the CDR3, the DNA is TGTGCCAGCAGCTATGGGGGGGAGACCCCTGGCAAACTGTTTTTT. Translating it yields CASSYGGETPGKLFF.

This clone was found a few times. The genes are TRBV5-6 and TRBJ2-7; weak D call: TRBD1 (5 bases). The CDR3 has 13 residues. Per germline, CDR1 SGHDT and CDR2 YYEEEE. V was trimmed by 3 bases and J by 1 base, leaving 8 bases between them. CDR3 in amino acids: CASSYGQSYEQYF. For the CDR3, the DNA is TGTGCCAGCAGCTACGGACAATCCTACGAGCAGTACTTC.

The chain has TRBV19 and TRBJ2-7; D remains ambiguous. Looked up from germline, CDR1 is LNHDA and CDR2 is SQIVND (reference sequence). CDR3 length: 14 residues. The V and J ends lost 6 bases and 1 base respectively, with 13 bases between them. The CDR3 here is CASSPSTESYEQYF. DNA of the CDR3: TGTGCCAGTAGCCCTTCAACCGAGTCCTACGAGCAGTACTTC.

This rearrangement joins TRBV7-9 to TRBJ1-1; a possible D gene is TRBD1 (6 bases). Germline lookup yields CDR1 SEHNR and CDR2 FQNEAQ (reference sequence). The CDR3 extends over 13 amino acids. The V end was cut by 5 bases, the J end by 4 bases, with 11 bases between. CDR3 bases: TGTGCCAGCAGCCTCGGACAGACCACTGAAGCTTTCTTT. The encoded protein is CASSLGQTTEAFF.

This chain connects TRBV4-1 to TRBJ1-4; TRBD1 might be the D (6 bases). This CDR3 region has 15 residues. Trimming left V 2 bases short and J 6 bases short, with 13 bases between. Germline V lookup: CDR1 MGHRA, CDR2 YSYEKL. CDR3 in amino acids: CASSQQGQLDEKLFF. Written as DNA, the CDR3 is TGCGCCAGCAGCCAACAAGGACAGTTAGATGAAAAACTGTTTTTT.

The chain has TRBV5-4 and TRBJ2-7, with D possibly being TRBD2 (6 bases). V was pared by 4 bases and J by 5 bases, with 19 bases between. The CDR3 spans 15 residues. The germline gives CDR1 SGHNT, CDR2 YYREEE (reference sequence). In nucleotides, the CDR3 is TGTGCCAGCAGCCAGGACGGGTCGGGAGTCGACGAGCAGTACTTC. Translating it yields CASSQDGSGVDEQYF.

This chain uses TRBV6-5 with TRBJ2-1; D remains ambiguous. This CDR3 comprises 11 residues. The germline gives CDR1 MNHEY, CDR2 SVGAGI. Trimming pared 6 bases from V and 10 bases from J, leaving 10 bases between. CDR3 coding DNA: TGTGCCAGCAGGGCAGGTGGGGAGCAGTTCTTC. Protein sequence: CASRAGGEQFF.

DNA for the CDR3: TGTGCCAGCAGCCAAACCGACAGGGACCCAGATACGCAGTATTTT. This codes for CASSQTDRDPDTQYF. This chain links TRBV27 with TRBJ2-3; 7 bases are a match to TRBD1. This CDR3 spans 15 amino acids. CDR1 MNHEY and CDR2 SMNVEV come from the germline V gene (reference sequence). Germline trimming cut 6 bases from V and 4 bases from J; bases unmatched to any gene: 10.

The rearrangement joins TRBV14 to TRBJ2-5; D gene unclear. Germline V gives CDR1 SGHDN, CDR2 FVKESK. The CDR3 covers 11 residues. Trimming took 1 base from V and 11 from J, leaving 8 bases between them. CDR3 sequence: CASSQGTEQYF. The DNA for the CDR3 is TGTGCCAGCAGCCAAGGAACAGAGCAGTACTTC.

This clone showed up just once. This rearrangement joins TRBV5-1 to TRBJ1-1; 9 bases are shared with TRBD1. CDR3 length: 16 residues. The germline V gene has CDR1 SGHRS and CDR2 YFSETQ. V lost 4 bases and J lost 1; bases outside the gene matches: 8. CDR3 region: CASSLGTGFPNTEAFF. Here the CDR3 DNA reads TGCGCCAGCAGCCTCGGGACAGGGTTTCCGAACACTGAAGCTTTCTTT. The full variable domain, completed using reference TRBV5-1 and TRBJ1-1, is KAGVTQTPRYLIKTRGQQVTLSCSPISGHRSVSWYQQTPGQGLQFLFEYFSETQRNKGNFPGRFSGRQFSNSRSEMNVSTLELGDSALYLCASSLGTGFPNTEAFFGQGTRLTVV.

V usage is TRBV25-1 and J usage is TRBJ2-1; a weak D match, TRBD1 (5 bases). Trimming stripped 4 bases from V and 9 bases from J, with 19 bases between. There are 15 residues in the CDR3. Germline CDR1 is MGHDK and CDR2 is SYGVNS. CDR3 DNA: TGTGCCAGCAGTGCCCCCAGGGATTCGCTGGGTGAGCAGTTCTTC. Encoded protein: CASSAPRDSLGEQFF.

V and J are TRBV21-1 and TRBJ2-1; the D call TRBD1 from the table was never checked on the DNA. TRBV21-1 is deemed a pseudogene. This CDR3 comprises 17 residues. This CDR3 is CASSNQDRGSSYNEQFF. CDR3 in DNA: TGTGCCAGCAGCAACCAGGACAGGGGGAGCTCCTACAATGAGCAGTTCTTC.